This TCR beta chain appears in the sequencing data of a study of post-analysis software for immune sequencing data. Study at large: Clinical courses comprised relapsing-remitting, secondary progressive and progressive-relapsing multiple sclerosis.

This clonotype was observed a few times. Its cognate antigen is unknown. Study-wide results and caveats: Normalized Chao1 diversity was significantly reduced in patients versus controls. By F measure, samples from a shared preparation batch strongly co-clustered. The study found TRBV5-6, TRBV5-1 and TRBV20-1 among five TRBV segments more frequent in patients than controls.

Carried by the TCR beta cDNA libraries were unique molecular identifiers. TCRdb independently ran MiXCR on the PCR reads; one entry per CDR3 protein. The sample contains about half a million distinct CDR3 sequences, around 36% of which appear only once. V shed 1 base, J shed 3 bases, and the junction held 3 bases outside the gene matches. CDR3 length: 14 amino acids. Germline assignment: CDR1 SGHTA and CDR2 FQGTGA. V and J are TRBV7-3 and TRBJ2-7; 7 nucleotides line up with TRBD1. The sequence came from a girl younger than 18 with multiple sclerosis. Input material: blood. The CDR3 nucleotides are TGTGCCAGCAGCTTAATGGCAGGGGGCTACGAGCAGTACTTC. It translates to CASSLMAGGYEQYF.